This T cell receptor beta chain appears in the sequencing data of a study of CD8+ T cells in alopecia areata. Sample treatment: oral pan-JAK inhibitor, 5-10 mg twice daily. cDNA serving as the sequencing template came from extracted, reverse transcribed RNA. Clones were read by immunoSEQ multiplex PCR, and TCRdb kept only the in-frame ones, dropping some. The sample consists of 150,000 to 200,000 clones, roughly three fifths of them appearing once. The CDR3 is 13 residues long. The V and J ends lost 4 bases and 2 bases respectively, with 9 bases between them. Germline loops: CDR1 SGDLS, CDR2 YYNGEE. The sample in question was CD8+ T cells sorted from blood, obtained at week 24, from a patient treated with tofacitinib. This chain links TRBV9 with TRBJ1-2; TRBD1 might be the D (6 bases). The TCR originated in a human donor with alopecia areata. In DNA, the CDR3 is TGTGCCAGCAGCCAAGGACAGAACTATGGCTACACCTTC. Translation gives CASSQGQNYGYTF.